The present TCR beta chain was sequenced within a study of blood T cell repertoires in COVID-19. In the study overall: Sources were T cells, B-cell-depleted T cells, or PBMCs; the material itself was cDNA or gDNA.

The V gene lost 2 bases and the J gene lost 7 bases, with 15 bases spanning the gap. This CDR3 is built from 14 residues. Germline-derived CDR1 and CDR2 are SGHRS and YFSETQ. Methods used by the authors: Amplifying reference gene primers gave estimates of nucleated cell counts. This table comes from immunoSEQ multiplex PCR, and its TCRdb copy is limited to in-frame clones, with some not included. Clone size and the V and J calls come from that table; the DNA yielded D and trimming. The sample includes around 47,000 clones, about four fifths seen only once; the top ten take about 7%. This clonotype originated in a man between 65 and 85 years old with active COVID-19. The V call is TRBV5-1, the J call TRBJ2-5; tentative D call: TRBD1 (7 bases). Sequencing was carried out using peripheral blood. The CDR3 region is CASSLQEGAGTQYF. CDR3 nucleotide sequence: TGCGCCAGCAGCTTACAGGAGGGGGCAGGGACCCAGTACTTC.